This T cell receptor (beta chain) is from a study of T cell repertoires in cytomegalovirus infection. In this sample, this clonotype turned up many times. Germline V gene data show CDR1 as SGHTA and CDR2 as FQGNSA. V was pared by 1 base and J by 2 bases, with 3 bases of the junction left unmatched. The CDR3 runs to 15 residues. MiXCR was run by TCRdb on the reads, yielding one entry per CDR3 protein. The sample consists of roughly 190,000 distinct CDR3 sequences, 7.5% to 10% of them appearing once. This rearrangement joins TRBV7-2 to TRBJ2-3; TRBD2 matches 7 bases. The sequence was collected from a human donor in good health (CMV status not recorded). Some clones in this sample may be carry-over from other donors' samples. Input material: PBMCs. The CDR3 loop reads CASSLDGTNTDTQYF. CDR3 nucleotides: TGTGCCAGCAGCTTAGACGGGACTAACACAGATACGCAGTATTTT.